These 4 T cell receptor beta chains were sequenced from one sample in a study of T cells in Graves' hyperthyroidism and ophthalmopathy. Amplification yielded TCR beta CDR3 regions, with RNA transcripts as the source. With the HTBI primer set, the TCR CDR3 went through a first round of RT-PCR. TCRdb processed the multiplex PCR reads anew with MiXCR; each CDR3 protein has one entry. The sample records roughly 800,000 distinct CDR3 sequences, more than 30% being singletons. Sequencing was performed on blood. These receptors were obtained from a young man with Graves' hyperthyroidism.

Points on this clonotype: Possible read error: a much larger clone is one base away. The chain employs TRBV9 and TRBJ2-2; 7 bases are shared with TRBD1. Germline CDR1 and CDR2: SGDLS and YYNGEE. V trimming: 2 bases; J trimming: 5 bases; junction bases outside the gene matches: 3. The CDR3 spans 14 residues. The CDR3 sequence: CASSVTGETGELFF. For the CDR3, the DNA is TGTGCCAGCAGCGTTACAGGGGAAACCGGGGAGCTGTTTTTT.

The V gene is TRBV20-1, the J gene TRBJ1-2, with unresolved D. This CDR3 has 11 amino acids. Germline V gene sequence: CDR1 DFQATT, CDR2 SNEGSKA (reference sequence). V dropped 5 bases and J dropped 8 bases, with 12 bases sitting between them. The CDR3 region is CSAPSLGGYTF. CDR3 nucleotide sequence: TGCAGTGCTCCCTCCCTCGGCGGCTACACCTTC.

This clonotype was counted many times. V usage is TRBV7-9 and J usage is TRBJ2-7, with 7 bases that match TRBD2. V dropped 4 bases and J dropped 3; count of bases not matched to a gene: 3. The CDR3 covers 13 residues. In germline, CDR1 is SEHNR, CDR2 FQNEAQ (reference sequence). CDR3 protein: CASSSPSGYEQYF. The CDR3 bases are TGTGCCAGCAGCTCTCCTAGCGGCTACGAGCAGTACTTC. Using reference TRBV7-9 and TRBJ2-7 for the parts outside the CDR3, the full variable domain is DTGVSQNPRHKITKRGQNVTFRCDPISEHNRLYWYRQTLGQGPEFLTYFQNEAQLEKSRLLSDRFSAERPKGSFSTLEIQRTEQGDSAMYLCASSSPSGYEQYFGPGTRLTVT.

The table lists this clonotype with a few counts. The J gene is TRBJ2-7, the V gene TRBV2; 8 bases are a match to TRBD1. J was trimmed by 6 bases and V by 7 bases; bases with no gene match: 8. The CDR3 sequence is 13 residues long. Per the germline V gene, CDR1 is SNHLY and CDR2 is FYNNEI. CDR3 region: CASIADRGFEQYF. Here the CDR3 DNA reads TGTGCCAGCATCGCAGACAGGGGTTTCGAGCAGTACTTC.